This TCR beta chain was identified during a study of neurological immune-mediated disorders. This clonotype was counted many times. Each CDR3 protein gets one entry after TCRdb re-called the 5' RACE reads with MiXCR. The table lists 90,000 to 150,000 distinct CDR3 sequences, more than 2.5% of them singletons, with 1% to 1.5% in the top ten. The source is a woman in her thirties with multiple sclerosis. What was sequenced was PBMCs.

CDR3: CASSHPDRPHEQYF. The CDR3 coding sequence is TGTGCCAGCAGTCATCCGGACAGGCCCCACGAGCAGTACTTC. The V and J genes are TRBV27 and TRBJ2-7, with 7 bases aligning to TRBD1. CDR3 length: 14 residues. Germline CDR1 is MNHEY and CDR2 is SMNVEV (reference sequence). J was trimmed by 5 bases and V by 5 bases; bases with no gene match: 9.